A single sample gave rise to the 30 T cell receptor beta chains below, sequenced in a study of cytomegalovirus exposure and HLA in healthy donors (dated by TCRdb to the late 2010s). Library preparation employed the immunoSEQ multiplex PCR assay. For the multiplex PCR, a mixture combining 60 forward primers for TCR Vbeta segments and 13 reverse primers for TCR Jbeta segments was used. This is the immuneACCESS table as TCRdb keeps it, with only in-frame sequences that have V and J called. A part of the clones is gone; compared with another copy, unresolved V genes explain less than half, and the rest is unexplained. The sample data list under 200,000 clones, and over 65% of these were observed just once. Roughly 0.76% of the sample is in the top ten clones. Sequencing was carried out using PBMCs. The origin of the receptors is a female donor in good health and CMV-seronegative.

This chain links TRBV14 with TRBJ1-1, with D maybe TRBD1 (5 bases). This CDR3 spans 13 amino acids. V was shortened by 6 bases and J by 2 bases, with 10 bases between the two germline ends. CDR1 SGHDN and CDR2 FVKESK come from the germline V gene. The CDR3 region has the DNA TGTGCCAGCAGATTACAGGAAAACACTGAAGCTTTCTTT. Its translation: CASRLQENTEAFF.

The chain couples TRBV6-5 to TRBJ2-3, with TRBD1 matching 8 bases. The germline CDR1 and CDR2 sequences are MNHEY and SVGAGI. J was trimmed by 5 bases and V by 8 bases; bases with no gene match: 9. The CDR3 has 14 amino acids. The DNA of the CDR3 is TGTGCCAGCCGCGCGTATGGGACAGGAGATACGCAGTATTTT. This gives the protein CASRAYGTGDTQYF.

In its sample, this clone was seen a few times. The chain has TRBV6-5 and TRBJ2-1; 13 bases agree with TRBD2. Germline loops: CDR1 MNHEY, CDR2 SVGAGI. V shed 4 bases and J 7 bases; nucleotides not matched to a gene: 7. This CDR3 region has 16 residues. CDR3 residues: CASSSWGLAGSNEQFF. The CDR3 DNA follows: TGTGCCAGCAGTTCCTGGGGACTAGCGGGATCTAATGAGCAGTTCTTC.

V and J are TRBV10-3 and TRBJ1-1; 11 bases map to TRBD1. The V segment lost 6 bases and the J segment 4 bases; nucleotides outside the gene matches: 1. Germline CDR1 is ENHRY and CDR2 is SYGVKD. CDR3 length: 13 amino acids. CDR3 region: CAIRGTGGTEAFF. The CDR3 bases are TGTGCCATCAGGGGGACAGGGGGCACTGAAGCTTTCTTT.

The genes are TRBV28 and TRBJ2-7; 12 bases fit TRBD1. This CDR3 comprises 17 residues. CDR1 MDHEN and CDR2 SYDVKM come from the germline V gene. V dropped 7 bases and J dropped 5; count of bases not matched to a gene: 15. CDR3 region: CASTTGTGGAGRHEQYF. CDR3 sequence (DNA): TGTGCCAGCACTACCGGGACAGGGGGCGCAGGACGCCACGAGCAGTACTTC.

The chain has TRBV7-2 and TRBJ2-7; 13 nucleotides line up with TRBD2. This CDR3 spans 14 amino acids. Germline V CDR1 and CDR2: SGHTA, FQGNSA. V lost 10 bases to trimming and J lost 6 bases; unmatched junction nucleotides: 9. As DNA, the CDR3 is TGTGCCACCCTCCGGACTAGCGGGGGCCTCGAGCAGTACTTC. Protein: CATLRTSGGLEQYF. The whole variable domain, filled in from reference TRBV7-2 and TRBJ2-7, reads GAGVSQSPSNKVTEKGKDVELRCDPISGHTALYWYRQSLGQGLEFLIYFQGNSAPDKSGLPSDRFSAERTGGSVSTLTIQRTQQEDSAVYLCATLRTSGGLEQYFGPGTRLTVT.

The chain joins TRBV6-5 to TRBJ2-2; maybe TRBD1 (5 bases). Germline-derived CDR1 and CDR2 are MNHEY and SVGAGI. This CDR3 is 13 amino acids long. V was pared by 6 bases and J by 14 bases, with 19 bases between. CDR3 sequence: CASRRDSSPGLFF. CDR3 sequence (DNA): TGTGCCAGCAGACGAGACAGTTCACCGGGTCTGTTTTTT.

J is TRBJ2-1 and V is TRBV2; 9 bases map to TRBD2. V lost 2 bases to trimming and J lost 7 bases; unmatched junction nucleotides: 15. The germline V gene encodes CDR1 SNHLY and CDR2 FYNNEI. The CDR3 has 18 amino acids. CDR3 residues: CASSERVWREGPPNEQFF. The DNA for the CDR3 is TGTGCCAGCAGTGAAAGGGTCTGGCGGGAGGGCCCTCCAAATGAGCAGTTCTTC.

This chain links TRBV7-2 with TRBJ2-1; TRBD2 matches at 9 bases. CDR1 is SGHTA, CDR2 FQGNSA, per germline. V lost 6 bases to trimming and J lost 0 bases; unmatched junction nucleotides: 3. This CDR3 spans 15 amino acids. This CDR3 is CASRISGSSYNEQFF. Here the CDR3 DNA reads TGTGCCAGCAGGATTAGCGGGAGCTCCTACAATGAGCAGTTCTTC.

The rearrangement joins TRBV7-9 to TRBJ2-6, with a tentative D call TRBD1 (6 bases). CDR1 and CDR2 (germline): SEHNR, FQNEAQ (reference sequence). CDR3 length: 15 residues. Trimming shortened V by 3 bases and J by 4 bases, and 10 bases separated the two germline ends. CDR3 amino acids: CASSFSGAGANVLTF. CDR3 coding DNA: TGTGCCAGCAGCTTCTCAGGGGCCGGGGCCAACGTCCTGACTTTC. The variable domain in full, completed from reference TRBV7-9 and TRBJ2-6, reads DTGVSQNPRHKITKRGQNVTFRCDPISEHNRLYWYRQTLGQGPEFLTYFQNEAQLEKSRLLSDRFSAERPKGSFSTLEIQRTEQGDSAMYLCASSFSGAGANVLTFGAGSRLTVL.

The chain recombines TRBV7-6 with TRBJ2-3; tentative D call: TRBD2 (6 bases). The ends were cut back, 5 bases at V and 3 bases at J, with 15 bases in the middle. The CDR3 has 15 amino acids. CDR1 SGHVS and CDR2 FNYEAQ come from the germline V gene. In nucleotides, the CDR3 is TGTGCCAGCAGCCCAGGACTACGGCTTACAGATACGCAGTATTTT. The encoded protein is CASSPGLRLTDTQYF.

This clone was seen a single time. The CDR3 is CASSQEITEVRYYGYTF. The CDR3 DNA sequence: TGCGCCAGCAGCCAAGAAATTACGGAGGTGCGGTACTATGGCTACACCTTC. This sequence joins TRBV4-3 and TRBJ1-2; D remains ambiguous. The CDR3 is 17 amino acids. In germline, CDR1 is LGHNA, CDR2 YSLEER. V gave up 0 bases and J gave up 3 bases, with 17 bases separating them.

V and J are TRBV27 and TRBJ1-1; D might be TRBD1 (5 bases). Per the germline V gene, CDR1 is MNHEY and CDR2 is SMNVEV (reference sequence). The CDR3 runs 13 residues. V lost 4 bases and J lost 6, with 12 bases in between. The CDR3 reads CASSSSRGAEAFF. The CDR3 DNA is TGTGCCAGCAGTTCCTCTCGGGGGGCTGAAGCTTTCTTT.

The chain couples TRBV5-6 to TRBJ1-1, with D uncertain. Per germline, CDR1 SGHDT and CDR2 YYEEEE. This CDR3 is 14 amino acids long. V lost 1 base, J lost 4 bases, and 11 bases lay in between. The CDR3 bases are TGTGCCAGCAGCTTGCGGGGATTGGGCACTGAAGCTTTCTTT. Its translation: CASSLRGLGTEAFF.

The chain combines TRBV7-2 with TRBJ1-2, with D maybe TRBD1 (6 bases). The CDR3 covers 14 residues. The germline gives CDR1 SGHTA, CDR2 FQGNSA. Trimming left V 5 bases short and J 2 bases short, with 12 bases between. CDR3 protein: CASSNGQTNYGYTF. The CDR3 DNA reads TGTGCCAGCAGCAATGGACAGACCAACTATGGCTACACCTTC. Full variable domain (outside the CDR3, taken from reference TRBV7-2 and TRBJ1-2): GAGVSQSPSNKVTEKGKDVELRCDPISGHTALYWYRQSLGQGLEFLIYFQGNSAPDKSGLPSDRFSAERTGGSVSTLTIQRTQQEDSAVYLCASSNGQTNYGYTFGSGTRLTVV.

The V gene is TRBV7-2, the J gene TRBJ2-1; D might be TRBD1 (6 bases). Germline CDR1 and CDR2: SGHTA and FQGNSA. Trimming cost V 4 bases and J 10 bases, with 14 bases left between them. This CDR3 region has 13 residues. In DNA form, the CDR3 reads TGTGCCAGCAGCTACAGGGATTTCAGCGAGCAGTTCTTC. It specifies CASSYRDFSEQFF.

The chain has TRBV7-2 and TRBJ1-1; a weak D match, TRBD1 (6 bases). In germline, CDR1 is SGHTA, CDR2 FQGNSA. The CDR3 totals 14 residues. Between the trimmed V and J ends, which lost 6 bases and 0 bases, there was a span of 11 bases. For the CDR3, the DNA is TGTGCCAGCAGGCGGACAGTTATGAACACTGAAGCTTTCTTT. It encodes CASRRTVMNTEAFF. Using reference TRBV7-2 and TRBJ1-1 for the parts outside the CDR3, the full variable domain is GAGVSQSPSNKVTEKGKDVELRCDPISGHTALYWYRQSLGQGLEFLIYFQGNSAPDKSGLPSDRFSAERTGGSVSTLTIQRTQQEDSAVYLCASRRTVMNTEAFFGQGTRLTVV.

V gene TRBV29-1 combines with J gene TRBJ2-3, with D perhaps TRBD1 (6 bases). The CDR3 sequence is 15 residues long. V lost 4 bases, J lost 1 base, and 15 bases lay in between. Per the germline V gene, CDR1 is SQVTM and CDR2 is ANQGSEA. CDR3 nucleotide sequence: TGCAGCGTTGTGCGTTGGGCAGGGGGCACAGATACGCAGTATTTT. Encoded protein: CSVVRWAGGTDTQYF.

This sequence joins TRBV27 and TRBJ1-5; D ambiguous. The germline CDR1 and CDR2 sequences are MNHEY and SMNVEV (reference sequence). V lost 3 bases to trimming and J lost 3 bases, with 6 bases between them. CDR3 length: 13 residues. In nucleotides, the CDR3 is TGTGCCAGCAGTTTCCAGAACAATCAGCCCCAGCATTTT. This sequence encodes CASSFQNNQPQHF.

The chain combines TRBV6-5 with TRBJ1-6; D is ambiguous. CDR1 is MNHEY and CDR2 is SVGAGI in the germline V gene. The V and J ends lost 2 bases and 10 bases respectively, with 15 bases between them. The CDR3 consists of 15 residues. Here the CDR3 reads CASSYDTTGGSPLHF. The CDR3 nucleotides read TGTGCCAGCAGTTACGACACAACCGGAGGGTCACCCCTCCACTTT.

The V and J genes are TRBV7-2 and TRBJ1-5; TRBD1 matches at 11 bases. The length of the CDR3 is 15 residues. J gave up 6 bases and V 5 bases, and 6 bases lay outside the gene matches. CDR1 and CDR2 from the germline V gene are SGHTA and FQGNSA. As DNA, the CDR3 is TGTGCCAGCAGCATAGGACAGGGGGCAGGTCAGCCCCAGCATTTT. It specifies CASSIGQGAGQPQHF.

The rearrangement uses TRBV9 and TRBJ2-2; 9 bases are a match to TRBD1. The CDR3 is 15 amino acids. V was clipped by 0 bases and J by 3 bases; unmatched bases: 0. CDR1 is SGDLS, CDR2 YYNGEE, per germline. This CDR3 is CASSVGDRDTGELFF. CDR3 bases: TGTGCCAGCAGCGTAGGGGACAGGGACACCGGGGAGCTGTTTTTT.

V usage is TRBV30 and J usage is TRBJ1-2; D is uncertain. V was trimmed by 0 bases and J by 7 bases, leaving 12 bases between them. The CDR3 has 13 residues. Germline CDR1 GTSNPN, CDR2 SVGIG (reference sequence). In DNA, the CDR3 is TGTGCCTGGAGTGTACAACTGGAGGCTGGCTACACCTTC. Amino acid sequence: CAWSVQLEAGYTF.

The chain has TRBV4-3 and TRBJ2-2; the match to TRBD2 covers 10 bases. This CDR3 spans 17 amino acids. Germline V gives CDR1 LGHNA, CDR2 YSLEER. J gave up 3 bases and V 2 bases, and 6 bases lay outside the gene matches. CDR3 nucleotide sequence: TGCGCCAGCAGCCAATACCTAGGGACTAGCGACACCGGGGAGCTGTTTTTT. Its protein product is CASSQYLGTSDTGELFF.

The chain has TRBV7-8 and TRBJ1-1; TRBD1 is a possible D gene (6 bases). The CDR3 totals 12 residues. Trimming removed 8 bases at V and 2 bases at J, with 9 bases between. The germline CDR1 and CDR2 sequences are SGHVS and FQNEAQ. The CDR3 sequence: CASGQLNTEAFF. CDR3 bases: TGTGCCAGCGGACAGCTTAACACTGAAGCTTTCTTT.

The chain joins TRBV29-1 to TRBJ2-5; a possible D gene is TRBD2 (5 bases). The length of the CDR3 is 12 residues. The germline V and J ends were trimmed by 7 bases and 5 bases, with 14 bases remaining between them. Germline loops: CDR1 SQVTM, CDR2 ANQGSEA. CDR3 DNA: TGCAGCGCCCTTCGGGAACGGGAGACCCAGTACTTC. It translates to CSALRERETQYF.

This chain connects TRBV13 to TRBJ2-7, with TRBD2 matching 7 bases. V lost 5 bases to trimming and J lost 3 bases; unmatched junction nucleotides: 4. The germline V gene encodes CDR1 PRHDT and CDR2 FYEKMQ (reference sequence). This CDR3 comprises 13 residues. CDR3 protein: CASSPPGGYEQYF. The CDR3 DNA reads TGTGCCAGCAGCCCACCGGGGGGCTACGAGCAGTACTTC.

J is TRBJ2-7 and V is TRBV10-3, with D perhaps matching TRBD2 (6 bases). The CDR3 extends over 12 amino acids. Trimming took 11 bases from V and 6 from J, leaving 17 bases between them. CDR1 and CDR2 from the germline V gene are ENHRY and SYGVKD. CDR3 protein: CAAGRATGEQYF. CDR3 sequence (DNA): TGTGCCGCGGGGCGGGCAACCGGCGAGCAGTACTTC.

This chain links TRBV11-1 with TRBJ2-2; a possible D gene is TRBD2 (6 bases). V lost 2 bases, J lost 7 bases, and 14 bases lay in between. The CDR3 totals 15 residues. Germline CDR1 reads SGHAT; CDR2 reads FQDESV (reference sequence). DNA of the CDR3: TGTGCCAGCAGCTTAACCTCGGGGGTGAGCGGGGAGCTGTTTTTT. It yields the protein CASSLTSGVSGELFF.

In DNA form, the CDR3 reads TGTGCCAGCAGTTACCAGAGCAATCAGCCCCAGCATTTT. Protein sequence: CASSYQSNQPQHF. The chain has TRBV27 and TRBJ1-5, with D unclear. The V gene's germline CDR1 is MNHEY and CDR2 SMNVEV (reference sequence). V was pared by 4 bases and J by 1 base, with 5 bases between. The CDR3 spans 13 residues.